Below, 25 T cell receptor beta chains from the same sample are listed, as sequenced in a study of T cells in localized non-small cell lung cancer. TCRdb keeps only in-frame clones here, not all; method: immunoSEQ multiplex PCR. The top ten clones hold over 15% of a sample with tens of thousands of clones, 86% of them seen once. Sequencing used peripheral blood, obtained before any cancer treatment. The receptor source for this set is a male donor older than 55 with stage III squamous cell lung carcinoma.

The chain couples TRBV4-3 to TRBJ1-2, with D unresolved. Between the trimmed V and J ends, which lost 0 bases and 3 bases, there was a span of 8 bases. CDR3 length equals 14 residues. Germline V gene sequence: CDR1 LGHNA, CDR2 YSLEER. CDR3 in amino acids: CASSQEAVDYGYTF. The CDR3 DNA reads TGCGCCAGCAGCCAAGAAGCAGTGGACTATGGCTACACCTTC.

The chain combines TRBV5-4 with TRBJ1-1; no firm D call. V lost 5 bases and J 1 base, leaving 15 bases between the germline ends. From germline, CDR1 is SGHNT and CDR2 YYREEE (reference sequence). This CDR3 spans 15 amino acids. The CDR3 sequence is CASRLYQTANTEAFF. In DNA, the CDR3 is TGTGCCAGCAGGCTCTACCAAACTGCGAACACTGAAGCTTTCTTT.

The chain employs TRBV7-6 and TRBJ2-5; D unresolved. Germline values: CDR1 SGHVS, CDR2 FNYEAQ. The CDR3 spans 14 residues. V shed 3 bases and J shed 1 base, with 9 bases lying between them. In DNA, the CDR3 is TGTGCCAGCAGCTTTTGGGCAGTCCAAGAGACCCAGTACTTC. Translating it yields CASSFWAVQETQYF.

The chain recombines TRBV10-3 with TRBJ2-6, with D unresolved. Per the germline V gene, CDR1 is ENHRY and CDR2 is SYGVKD. This CDR3 has 13 residues. Trimming took off 3 bases at V and 5 bases at J, with 5 bases between the two ends. This CDR3 reads CAISDLRANVLTF. CDR3 DNA: TGTGCCATCAGTGACCTCCGGGCCAACGTCCTGACTTTC.

This clone was recorded once. The chain is built from TRBV5-4 and TRBJ1-2; D uncertain. The ends were cut back, 7 bases at V and 0 bases at J, with 7 bases in the middle. The CDR3 is 12 amino acids. CDR1 and CDR2 (germline): SGHNT, YYREEE (reference sequence). The CDR3 sequence is CASGVPNYGYTF. For the CDR3, the DNA is TGTGCCAGCGGAGTCCCTAACTATGGCTACACCTTC.

The chain carries TRBV9 and TRBJ2-7; 13 nucleotides agree with TRBD2. There are 15 residues in the CDR3. V dropped 0 bases and J dropped 3; count of bases not matched to a gene: 0. Germline CDR1 SGDLS, CDR2 YYNGEE. CDR3 coding DNA: TGTGCCAGCAGCGTAGGGACTAGCGGGAGCTACGAGCAGTACTTC. This sequence encodes CASSVGTSGSYEQYF.

V usage is TRBV18 and J usage is TRBJ2-2; TRBD1 is a possible D gene (6 bases). Germline V gene data show CDR1 as KGHSH and CDR2 as LQKENI. This CDR3 contains 17 residues. With 5 bases removed from V and 3 bases from J, the gap between germline ends came to 19 bases. CDR3 loop: CASSFLTGTLDTGELFF. The CDR3 DNA reads TGTGCCAGCTCATTCTTAACAGGGACACTCGACACCGGGGAGCTGTTTTTT.

The chain links TRBV18 to TRBJ1-1; D not resolved. CDR1 KGHSH and CDR2 LQKENI come from the germline V gene. This CDR3 is built from 17 residues. Trimming left V 5 bases short and J 0 bases short, with 19 bases between. DNA of the CDR3: TGTGCCAGCTCAACAGACGGACTGCCGATTGTGAACACTGAAGCTTTCTTT. Translating it yields CASSTDGLPIVNTEAFF. Supplemented by reference TRBV18 and TRBJ1-1, the full variable domain reads NAGVMQNPRHLVRRRGQEARLRCSPMKGHSHVYWYRQLPEEGLKFMVYLQKENIIDESGMPKERFSAEFPKEGPSILRIQQVVRGDSAAYFCASSTDGLPIVNTEAFFGQGTRLTVV.

This clone was detected only a few times. A read error may explain this, as a much larger clone is one base away. The chain employs TRBV9 and TRBJ1-1; D is unresolved. Trimming removed 0 bases at V and 3 bases at J, with 3 bases between. The germline CDR1 and CDR2 sequences are SGDLS and YYNGEE. This CDR3 has 12 residues. The CDR3 DNA reads as TGTGCCAGCAGCGTAGAAGACACTGAAGCTTTCTTT. It encodes CASSVEDTEAFF.

The rearrangement links TRBV19 to TRBJ1-4, with D perhaps matching TRBD1 (6 bases). Trimming cost V 5 bases and J 7 bases, with 20 bases left between them. Germline values: CDR1 LNHDA, CDR2 SQIVND (reference sequence). This CDR3 spans 16 amino acids. The DNA of the CDR3 is TGTGCCAGTAGTCCCCGGTCAGGGGCGTACGGTGAAAAACTGTTTTTT. Amino acids: CASSPRSGAYGEKLFF.

The V and J genes are TRBV27 and TRBJ2-1; TRBD2 aligns across 11 bases. CDR1 and CDR2 from the germline V gene are MNHEY and SMNVEV (reference sequence). With 5 bases clipped from V and 4 bases from J, the junction kept 7 bases outside the gene matches. The CDR3 consists of 16 residues. In DNA, the CDR3 is TGTGCCAGCAGTCGTTTGACTAGCGGGGTTTACAATGAGCAGTTCTTC. Its translation is CASSRLTSGVYNEQFF.

The V call is TRBV5-6, the J call TRBJ1-2; the D gene is possibly TRBD1 (6 bases). CDR3 length equals 13 residues. CDR1 and CDR2 (germline): SGHDT, YYEEEE. Trimming removed 7 bases at V and 6 bases at J, with 16 bases between. CDR3 sequence (DNA): TGTGCCAGCCGATTCGACAGGACGGATGGCTACACCTTC. The encoded protein is CASRFDRTDGYTF.

This rearrangement joins TRBV6-1 to TRBJ1-2, with TRBD1 matching over 8 bases. The CDR3 is made up of 15 amino acids. With V trimmed by 5 bases and J by 8 bases, 13 bases remained unmatched. Germline V gene lookup returns CDR1 MNHNS and CDR2 SASEGT. This chain's CDR3 is CASSPQGAGLSGYTF. The CDR3 coding sequence is TGTGCCAGCAGTCCCCAGGGGGCGGGTTTGAGCGGCTACACCTTC.

The V and J genes are TRBV5-6 and TRBJ1-5, with 9 bases identical to TRBD1. In germline, CDR1 is SGHDT, CDR2 YYEEEE. The trim removed 4 bases at V and 1 base at J, leaving 6 bases unmatched. The CDR3 covers 16 residues. DNA of the CDR3: TGTGCCAGCAGCCGCGACAGGGGGAACAGCAATCAGCCCCAGCATTTT. Protein: CASSRDRGNSNQPQHF.

V usage is TRBV29-1 and J usage is TRBJ1-2, with 9 bases aligning to TRBD1. The CDR3 spans 14 residues. The ends lost 1 base at V and 8 bases at J; junction bases unmatched: 8. CDR1 SQVTM and CDR2 ANQGSEA come from the germline V gene. In nucleotides, the CDR3 is TGCAGCGTTGAAGGAGGCACAGGGGGCCTAGGCTACACCTTC. Translating gives CSVEGGTGGLGYTF.

This clone was seen just once. CDR3 coding DNA: TGTGCCAGCAGCCTCGGACAGGGCAGCAATCAGCCCCAGCATTTT. This translates into CASSLGQGSNQPQHF. This chain uses TRBV7-6 with TRBJ1-5; 8 nucleotides line up with TRBD1. CDR1 SGHVS and CDR2 FNYEAQ come from the germline V gene. The CDR3 is made up of 15 amino acids. Losses at the gene ends were 5 bases for V and 1 base for J; bases not matched to a gene: 4.

This chain joins TRBV14 and TRBJ2-5; 9 bases line up with TRBD2. This CDR3 comprises 16 residues. The germline V gene has CDR1 SGHDN and CDR2 FVKESK. The J segment lost 4 bases and the V segment lost 0 bases, leaving 6 bases of the junction unmatched. This chain's CDR3 is CASSQEGTSFGETQYF. Here the CDR3 DNA reads TGTGCCAGCAGCCAAGAGGGGACTAGCTTCGGAGAGACCCAGTACTTC.

V is TRBV28 and J is TRBJ1-1; 8 bases align to TRBD1. Germline loops: CDR1 MDHEN, CDR2 SYDVKM. V dropped 8 bases and J dropped 3; count of bases not matched to a gene: 5. This CDR3 has 13 amino acids. The CDR3 DNA follows: TGTGCCAGCGAAGGACAGGGAGACACTGAAGCTTTCTTT. Residues: CASEGQGDTEAFF.

V and J are TRBV19 and TRBJ2-7; D is unresolved. CDR3 length: 13 amino acids. V lost 3 bases and J 2 bases, leaving 8 bases between the germline ends. Per germline, CDR1 LNHDA and CDR2 SQIVND (reference sequence). The CDR3 bases are TGTGCCAGTAGTATGAGTCCCCCCTACGAGCAGTACTTC. Translation gives CASSMSPPYEQYF.

J is TRBJ2-3 and V is TRBV5-1, with 8 bases identical to TRBD2. There are 14 residues in the CDR3. Germline-derived CDR1 and CDR2 are SGHRS and YFSETQ. V dropped 7 bases and J dropped 4; count of bases not matched to a gene: 8. The CDR3 reads CASWSGSKSDTQYF. The CDR3 DNA follows: TGCGCCAGCTGGAGCGGGAGTAAGTCAGATACGCAGTATTTT.

This rearrangement joins TRBV29-1 to TRBJ1-1; D remains unclear. This CDR3 is 10 amino acids long. The ends were cut back, 6 bases at V and 6 bases at J, with 8 bases in the middle. Germline V gene data show CDR1 as SQVTM and CDR2 as ANQGSEA. Here the CDR3 reads CSVPDPEAFF. CDR3 in DNA: TGCAGCGTACCGGACCCTGAAGCTTTCTTT.

This chain links TRBV7-3 with TRBJ2-6; D uncertain. Germline assignment: CDR1 SGHTA and CDR2 FQGTGA. CDR3 length: 13 amino acids. Trimming shortened V by 5 bases and J by 4 bases, and 6 bases separated the two germline ends. CDR3 nucleotides: TGTGCCAGCAGCCCCCCCGGGGCCAACGTCCTGACTTTC. Its translation is CASSPPGANVLTF.

V and J are TRBV30 and TRBJ1-3; D perhaps matches TRBD1 (5 bases). This CDR3 has 18 amino acids. V was shortened by 1 base and J by 2 bases, with 21 bases between the two germline ends. Germline V gives CDR1 GTSNPN, CDR2 SVGIG (reference sequence). In nucleotides, the CDR3 is TGTGCCTGGAGTGGAAGGATTAACGCGGGGGGTCCTGGAAACACCATATATTTT. It is translated as CAWSGRINAGGPGNTIYF.

V gene TRBV5-1 combines with J gene TRBJ1-5; D gene uncertain. The CDR3 has 12 amino acids. V was clipped by 7 bases and J by 6 bases, with 11 bases between them. Germline V gene data show CDR1 as SGHRS and CDR2 as YFSETQ. The CDR3 DNA reads TGCGCCAGCCCTAACTTTACTCAGCCCCAGCATTTT. Translated: CASPNFTQPQHF.

This clone was found once. The V call is TRBV4-1, the J call TRBJ1-3, with D unclear. The germline V gene encodes CDR1 MGHRA and CDR2 YSYEKL. The CDR3 spans 15 residues. Trimming stripped 1 base from V and 0 bases from J, with 7 bases between. The CDR3 reads CASSQAASSGNTIYF. In DNA form, the CDR3 reads TGCGCCAGCAGCCAAGCCGCCAGCTCTGGAAACACCATATATTTT.